This T cell receptor beta chain was recorded in a study of T cells in Graves' hyperthyroidism and ophthalmopathy. Study outcomes and limitations: Among thyroid clonotypes expanded above 0.001, most also appeared in blood. Before onset, ophthalmopathy was predicted by the model a median roughly 6.4 months earlier.

TCR beta CDR3 sequences were amplified from RNA transcripts. TCR CDR3 underwent first-round RT-PCR with the HTBI primer set. Each CDR3 protein gets one entry after TCRdb re-called the multiplex PCR reads with MiXCR. The table has hundreds of thousands of distinct CDR3 sequences, 16% seen once. The authors obtained PBMCs from roughly 10 ml of fresh peripheral blood. The CDR3 covers 14 residues. CDR1 LGHNT and CDR2 FRNRAP come from the germline V gene. Concerning this clonotype: Its antigen remains unidentified. This clone may be a read error of a much larger clone one base away.

The receptor's source is a young woman with Graves' hyperthyroidism. The genes are TRBV12-5 and TRBJ2-1, with 7 positions matching TRBD2. The last part of the DNA fits TRBJ2-7 better; the J call may be wrong. Sequencing was performed on blood. The DNA for the CDR3 is TGTGCTAGTGGCCGCAGCGGGACCAACAATGAGCAGTACTTC. This codes for CASGRSGTNNEQYF.